This T cell receptor beta chain was obtained from a study of cytomegalovirus exposure and HLA in healthy donors. The primer mix had 60 Vbeta and 13 Jbeta primers. Only in-frame clones appear in the TCRdb table, and some are missing; sequencing was by immunoSEQ multiplex PCR. The repertoire includes 95,000 to 100,000 clones, 60% to 80% of them detected once, and around 7.2% sits in the top ten. Points from the study as a whole: Analyzed later, association rates of TCRs varied across HLA loci, with DRB1 most and HLA-C fewest. The authors listed 150 to 200 TCR beta chains as cytomegalovirus-associated.

Germline V gene sequence: CDR1 MNHEY, CDR2 SMNVEV (reference sequence). J gave up 4 bases and V 5 bases, and 11 bases lay outside the gene matches. The CDR3 covers 16 residues. Details on this clone: Its cognate antigen is unknown.

The rearrangement links TRBV27 to TRBJ1-2, with TRBD1 matching 9 bases. The sequence was collected from a female donor in good health and CMV-seronegative. The specimen was PBMCs. The CDR3 coding sequence is TGTGCCAGCAGTCCATCGGGACAGGGAAGCGGCTATGGCTACACCTTC. Translated, it gives CASSPSGQGSGYGYTF.